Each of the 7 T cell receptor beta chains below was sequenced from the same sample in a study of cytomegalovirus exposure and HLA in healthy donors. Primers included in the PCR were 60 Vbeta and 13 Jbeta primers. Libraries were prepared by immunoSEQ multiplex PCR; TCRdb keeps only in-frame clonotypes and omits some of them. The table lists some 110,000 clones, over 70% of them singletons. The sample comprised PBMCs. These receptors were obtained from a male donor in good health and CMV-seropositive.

The CDR3 nucleotides read TGTGCCAGCAGCCCAGGGGTAGAGGGGTACAATGAGCAGTTCTTC. This translates into CASSPGVEGYNEQFF. The genes are TRBV7-8 and TRBJ2-1; D possibly corresponds to TRBD1 (6 bases). The CDR3 spans 15 residues. Deletions cut 5 bases from V and 4 bases from J, with 15 bases between. The germline V gene has CDR1 SGHVS and CDR2 FQNEAQ.

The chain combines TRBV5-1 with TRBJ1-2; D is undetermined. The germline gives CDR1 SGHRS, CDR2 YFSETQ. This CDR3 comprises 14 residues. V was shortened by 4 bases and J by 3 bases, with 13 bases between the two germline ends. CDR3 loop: CASSASVGDYGYTF. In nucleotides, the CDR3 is TGCGCCAGCAGCGCGTCAGTGGGCGACTATGGCTACACCTTC.

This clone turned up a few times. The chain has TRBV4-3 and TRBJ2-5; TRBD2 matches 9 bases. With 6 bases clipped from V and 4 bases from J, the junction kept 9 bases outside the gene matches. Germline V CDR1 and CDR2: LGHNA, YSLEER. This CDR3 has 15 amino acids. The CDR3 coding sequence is TGCGCCAGCAGTAAAATAGCGGGAGTTCTAGAGACCCAGTACTTC. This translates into CASSKIAGVLETQYF.

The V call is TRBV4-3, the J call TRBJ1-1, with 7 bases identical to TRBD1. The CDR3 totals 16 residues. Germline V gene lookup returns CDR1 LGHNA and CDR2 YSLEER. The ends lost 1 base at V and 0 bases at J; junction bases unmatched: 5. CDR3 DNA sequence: TGCGCCAGCAGCCAAGGGGCAGGGGGGATGAACACTGAAGCTTTCTTT. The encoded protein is CASSQGAGGMNTEAFF.

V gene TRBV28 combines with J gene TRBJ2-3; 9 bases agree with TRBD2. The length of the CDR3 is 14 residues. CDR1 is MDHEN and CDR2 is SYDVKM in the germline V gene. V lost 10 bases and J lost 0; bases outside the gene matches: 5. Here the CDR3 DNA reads TGTGCCACCGACGCGGGGGGGAGCACAGATACGCAGTATTTT. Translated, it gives CATDAGGSTDTQYF.

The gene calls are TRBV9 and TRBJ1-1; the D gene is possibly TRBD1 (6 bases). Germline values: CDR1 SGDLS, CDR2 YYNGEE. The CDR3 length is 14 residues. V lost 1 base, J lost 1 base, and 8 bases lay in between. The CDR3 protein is CASSVRQENTEAFF. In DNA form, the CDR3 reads TGTGCCAGCAGCGTACGACAGGAGAACACTGAAGCTTTCTTT.

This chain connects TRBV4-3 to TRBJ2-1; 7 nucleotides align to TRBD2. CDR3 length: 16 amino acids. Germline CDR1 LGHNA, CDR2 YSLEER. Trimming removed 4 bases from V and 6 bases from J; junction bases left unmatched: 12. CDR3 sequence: CASSRAYTSGGNEQFF. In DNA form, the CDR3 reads TGCGCCAGCAGCCGGGCCTACACATCGGGGGGCAATGAGCAGTTCTTC.